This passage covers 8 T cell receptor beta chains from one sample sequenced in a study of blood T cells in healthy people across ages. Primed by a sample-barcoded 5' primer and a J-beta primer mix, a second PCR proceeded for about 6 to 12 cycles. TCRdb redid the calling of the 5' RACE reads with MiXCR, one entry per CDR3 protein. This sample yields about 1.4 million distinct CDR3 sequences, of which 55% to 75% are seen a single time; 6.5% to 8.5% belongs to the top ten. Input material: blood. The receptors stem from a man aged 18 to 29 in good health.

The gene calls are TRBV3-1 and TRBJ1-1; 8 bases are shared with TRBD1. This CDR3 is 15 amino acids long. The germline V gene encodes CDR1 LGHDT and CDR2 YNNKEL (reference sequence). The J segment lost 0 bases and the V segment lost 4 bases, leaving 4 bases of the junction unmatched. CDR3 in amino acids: CASSLEDRVNTEAFF. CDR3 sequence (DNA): TGTGCCAGCAGCCTCGAGGACAGGGTGAACACTGAAGCTTTCTTT.

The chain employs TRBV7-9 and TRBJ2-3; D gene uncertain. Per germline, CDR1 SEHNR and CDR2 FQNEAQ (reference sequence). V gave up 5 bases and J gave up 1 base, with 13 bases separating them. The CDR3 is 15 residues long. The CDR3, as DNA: TGTGCCAGCAGCGCAAGCGAGTCTGGCACAGATACGCAGTATTTT. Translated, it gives CASSASESGTDTQYF.

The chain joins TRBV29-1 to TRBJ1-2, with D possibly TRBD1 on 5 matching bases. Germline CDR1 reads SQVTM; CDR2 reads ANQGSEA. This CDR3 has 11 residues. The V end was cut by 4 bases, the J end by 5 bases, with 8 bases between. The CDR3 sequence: CSVVGEYGYTF. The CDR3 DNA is TGCAGCGTTGTAGGGGAGTATGGCTACACCTTC.

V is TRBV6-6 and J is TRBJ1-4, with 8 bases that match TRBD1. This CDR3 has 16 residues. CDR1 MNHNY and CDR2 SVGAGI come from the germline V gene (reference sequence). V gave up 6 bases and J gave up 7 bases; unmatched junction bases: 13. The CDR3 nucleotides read TGTGCCAGCAGCTCCTCAGGACAGGGTTTTGGTGAAAAACTGTTTTTT. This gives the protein CASSSSGQGFGEKLFF.

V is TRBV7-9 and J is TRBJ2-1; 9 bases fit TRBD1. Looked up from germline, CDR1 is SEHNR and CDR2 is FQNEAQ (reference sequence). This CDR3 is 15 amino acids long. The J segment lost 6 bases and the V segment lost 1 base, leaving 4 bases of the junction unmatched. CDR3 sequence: CASSLGTGVFNEQFF. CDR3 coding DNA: TGTGCCAGCAGCTTAGGGACAGGGGTATTCAATGAGCAGTTCTTC.

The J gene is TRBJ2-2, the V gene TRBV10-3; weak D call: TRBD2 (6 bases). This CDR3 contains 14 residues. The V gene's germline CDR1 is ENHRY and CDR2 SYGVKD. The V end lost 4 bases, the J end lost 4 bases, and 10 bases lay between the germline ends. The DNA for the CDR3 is TGTGCCATCAGTGTCGGAGGGGCCACCGGGGAGCTGTTTTTT. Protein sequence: CAISVGGATGELFF.

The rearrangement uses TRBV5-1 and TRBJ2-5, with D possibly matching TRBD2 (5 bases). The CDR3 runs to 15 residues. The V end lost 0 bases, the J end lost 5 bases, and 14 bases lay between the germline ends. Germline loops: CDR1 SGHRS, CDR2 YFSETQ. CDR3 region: CASSLARGKSETQYF. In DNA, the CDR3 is TGCGCCAGCAGCTTGGCGCGAGGGAAGAGCGAGACCCAGTACTTC. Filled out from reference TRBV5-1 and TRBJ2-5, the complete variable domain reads KAGVTQTPRYLIKTRGQQVTLSCSPISGHRSVSWYQQTPGQGLQFLFEYFSETQRNKGNFPGRFSGRQFSNSRSEMNVSTLELGDSALYLCASSLARGKSETQYFGPGTRLLVL.

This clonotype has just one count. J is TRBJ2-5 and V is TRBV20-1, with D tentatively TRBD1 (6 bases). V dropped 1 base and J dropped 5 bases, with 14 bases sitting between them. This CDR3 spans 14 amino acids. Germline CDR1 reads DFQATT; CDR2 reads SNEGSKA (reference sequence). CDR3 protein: CSARVSGQGETQYF. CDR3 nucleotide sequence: TGCAGTGCTAGAGTTTCAGGGCAGGGGGAGACCCAGTACTTC.